The T cell receptor (beta chain) under discussion was sequenced for a study of monozygotic twins with inflammatory bowel disease. Findings and limits, study-wide: Neither one strong signal nor one clonotype associated with IBD was supported.

Template switching was used to attach UMIs, which incorporated a 6-nucleotide sample barcode. TCRdb re-analyzed the 5' RACE reads; it lists each CDR3 protein once, without DNA. Its table lists roughly 320,000 distinct CDR3 sequences. About this clonotype itself: Antigen specificity is unknown.

The germline V gene has CDR1 SGHKS and CDR2 YYEKEE (reference sequence). The CDR3 is made up of 15 amino acids. The sample was blood. The chain joins TRBV5-5 to TRBJ2-2; TCRdb calls TRBD1, which cannot be checked without DNA. This clonotype originated in a human donor with ulcerative colitis or Crohn's disease, or a healthy co-twin of an affected twin (not recorded which). The CDR3 is CASSAPDRGTEELFF.